Listed here are 22 T cell receptor beta chains from one sample, sequenced in a study of T cells in Graves' hyperthyroidism and ophthalmopathy. Regions amplified from RNA transcripts were the TCR beta CDR3 regions. The TCR CDR3 first-round RT-PCR relied on the HTBI primer set. TCRdb independently ran MiXCR on the multiplex PCR reads; one entry per CDR3 protein. The data contain 650,000 to 700,000 distinct CDR3 sequences, 15% to 20% of them singletons. Sequencing used blood. The receptors were gathered from a man in his fifties or sixties with Graves' hyperthyroidism.

This clonotype was recorded at least ten times. The genes are TRBV7-9 and TRBJ2-1; 13 nucleotides match TRBD2. The trim removed 4 bases at V and 0 bases at J, leaving 12 bases unmatched. Per the germline V gene, CDR1 is SEHNR and CDR2 is FQNEAQ (reference sequence). The CDR3 spans 20 residues. CDR3 sequence reads: CASSSRSGTSGKSSYNEQFF. In DNA form, the CDR3 reads TGTGCCAGCAGCTCCCGGTCCGGGACTAGCGGGAAGAGCTCCTACAATGAGCAGTTCTTC. The full variable domain, rest sourced from reference TRBV7-9 and TRBJ2-1, is DTGVSQNPRHKITKRGQNVTFRCDPISEHNRLYWYRQTLGQGPEFLTYFQNEAQLEKSRLLSDRFSAERPKGSFSTLEIQRTEQGDSAMYLCASSSRSGTSGKSSYNEQFFGPGTRLTVL.

The chain has TRBV7-9 and TRBJ2-7; D gene uncertain. Germline CDR1 is SEHNR and CDR2 is FQNEAQ (reference sequence). The CDR3 totals 13 residues. Deletions cut 2 bases from V and 6 bases from J, with 11 bases between. Written as DNA, the CDR3 is TGTGCCAGCAGCTTACCCACAGATAGCGAGCAGTACTTC. This gives the protein CASSLPTDSEQYF. Full variable domain (rest looked up from reference TRBV7-9 and TRBJ2-7): DTGVSQNPRHKITKRGQNVTFRCDPISEHNRLYWYRQTLGQGPEFLTYFQNEAQLEKSRLLSDRFSAERPKGSFSTLEIQRTEQGDSAMYLCASSLPTDSEQYFGPGTRLTVT.

This clonotype was detected many times. This chain uses TRBV30 with TRBJ2-6; no reliable D call. Trimming took off 7 bases at V and 0 bases at J, with 10 bases between the two ends. The CDR3 totals 14 residues. Per the germline V gene, CDR1 is GTSNPN and CDR2 is SVGIG (reference sequence). The CDR3 region is CASDESSGANVLTF. In DNA, the CDR3 is TGTGCCTCCGATGAGTCCTCTGGGGCCAACGTCCTGACTTTC.

The rearrangement joins TRBV19 to TRBJ2-3; 9 nucleotides match TRBD1. This CDR3 is built from 16 residues. V gave up 3 bases and J gave up 9 bases; unmatched junction bases: 13. Germline-derived CDR1 and CDR2 are LNHDA and SQIVND (reference sequence). DNA of the CDR3: TGTGCCAGTAGTATGGGACCTGGACAGGGGAGGATAACGCAGTATTTT. Translation: CASSMGPGQGRITQYF.

This clonotype was seen only a few times. The chain joins TRBV30 to TRBJ1-3; a weak D match, TRBD1 (5 bases). Per germline, CDR1 GTSNPN and CDR2 SVGIG (reference sequence). This CDR3 is 14 amino acids long. V was cut by 4 bases and J by 2 bases, with 12 bases left in between. This CDR3 is CAWNPLGAGNTIYF. In DNA form, the CDR3 reads TGTGCCTGGAATCCACTAGGGGCTGGAAACACCATATATTTT.

This clonotype occurred a few times. The rearrangement links TRBV10-3 to TRBJ2-3, with 9 bases aligning to TRBD1. Germline loops: CDR1 ENHRY, CDR2 SYGVKD. J lost 1 base, V lost 10 bases, and 6 bases had no gene match. This CDR3 spans 14 amino acids. The CDR3 bases are TGTGCCACTAGGGACAGGGAACGCACAGATACGCAGTATTTT. Protein sequence: CATRDRERTDTQYF.

This clonotype was recorded at least ten times. The chain carries TRBV12-3 or TRBV12-4 and TRBJ2-7; tentatively, D is TRBD2 (6 bases). The CDR3 length is 15 residues. The V end lost 4 bases, the J end lost 5 bases, and 18 bases lay between the germline ends. The CDR3 nucleotides read TGTGCCAGCAGTTCCCAAGCGGGTTTAAAGGACGAGCAGTACTTC. Translation: CASSSQAGLKDEQYF.

This clonotype was seen ten or more times. V is TRBV27 and J is TRBJ2-1; 9 bases fit TRBD2. The CDR3 covers 16 residues. V was pared by 2 bases and J by 9 bases, with 11 bases of the junction left unmatched. Germline V gene lookup returns CDR1 MNHEY and CDR2 SMNVEV (reference sequence). CDR3 DNA: TGTGCCAGCAGTTTACGGCTAGCGGGACAGACTCGTGAGCAGTTCTTC. Translated: CASSLRLAGQTREQFF.

At least ten counts were recorded for this clonotype. The chain couples TRBV29-1 to TRBJ2-3; 10 bases match TRBD1. The length of the CDR3 is 15 residues. Germline CDR1 and CDR2: SQVTM and ANQGSEA. After removal of 1 base from V and 3 bases from J, the junction contained 4 bases not matched to a gene. The chain's CDR3 is CSVEASDRGTDTQYF. CDR3 bases: TGCAGCGTTGAAGCCTCGGACAGGGGGACAGATACGCAGTATTTT.

As to this clonotype: The junction departs from germline at one end; a sequencing error may be responsible. The J gene is TRBJ1-5, the V gene TRBV18; possible D gene TRBD1, 6 bases. This CDR3 has 14 residues. Germline CDR1 is KGHSH and CDR2 is LQKENI. The CDR3 sequence: CASSPQGFDQPQHF. In DNA, the CDR3 is TGTGCCAGCTCCCCACAGGGTTTTGATCAGCCCCAGCATTTT.

There are many counts of this clonotype. The genes are TRBV20-1 and TRBJ2-7, with 8 bases aligning to TRBD2. Germline values: CDR1 DFQATT, CDR2 SNEGSKA (reference sequence). This CDR3 contains 14 residues. After removal of 6 bases from V and 4 bases from J, the junction contained 11 bases not matched to a gene. CDR3 sequence reads: CSATHGTRSYEQYF. CDR3 sequence (DNA): TGCAGTGCCACCCACGGGACTAGGTCGTACGAGCAGTACTTC.

This clonotype was seen ten or more times. This chain links TRBV18 with TRBJ2-3, with 16 positions matching TRBD2. Trimming at V came to 6 bases and at J to 1 base, leaving 4 bases not matched to a gene. Germline V gives CDR1 KGHSH, CDR2 LQKENI. The CDR3 runs 17 residues. The CDR3 protein is CASSSGTSGRGTDTQYF. In DNA, the CDR3 is TGTGCCAGCTCCTCCGGGACTAGCGGGAGGGGCACAGATACGCAGTATTTT.

This chain uses TRBV5-8 with TRBJ2-3; 10 nucleotides line up with TRBD2. Germline CDR1 reads SGHTS; CDR2 reads YDEGEE. This CDR3 has 16 amino acids. Germline trimming cut 3 bases from V and 4 bases from J; bases unmatched to any gene: 8. The CDR3 coding sequence is TGTGCCAGCAGCTACAAACTAGCGGGATCTTCAGATACGCAGTATTTT. Translating gives CASSYKLAGSSDTQYF. The full variable domain, with the rest looked up from reference TRBV5-8 and TRBJ2-3, is EAGVTQSPTHLIKTRGQQATLRCSPISGHTSVYWYQQALGLGLQFLLWYDEGEERNRGNFPPRFSGRQFPNYSSELNVNALELEDSALYLCASSYKLAGSSDTQYFGPGTRLTVL.

The chain carries TRBV19 and TRBJ2-2, with D maybe TRBD2 (6 bases). Germline-derived CDR1 and CDR2 are LNHDA and SQIVND (reference sequence). This CDR3 contains 14 residues. Trimming pared 7 bases from V and 4 bases from J, leaving 13 bases between. This chain's CDR3 is CASMEGMSTGELFF. The CDR3 DNA reads as TGTGCCAGTATGGAGGGGATGTCCACCGGGGAGCTGTTTTTT.

This clonotype came up a few times. The chain joins TRBV7-9 to TRBJ1-2; D might be TRBD1 (6 bases). With 5 bases removed from V and 2 bases from J, the gap between germline ends came to 9 bases. The CDR3 has 13 amino acids. CDR1 and CDR2 (germline): SEHNR, FQNEAQ (reference sequence). This chain's CDR3 is CASSRTVNYGYTF. CDR3 DNA sequence: TGTGCCAGCAGCCGGACAGTCAACTATGGCTACACCTTC.

The chain joins TRBV5-1 to TRBJ2-5; 11 bases agree with TRBD2. Germline V gives CDR1 SGHRS, CDR2 YFSETQ. CDR3 length equals 15 residues. V dropped 3 bases and J dropped 5; count of bases not matched to a gene: 6. DNA for the CDR3: TGCGCCAGCAGCTACTTAGCGGGAGGGCCGGAGACCCAGTACTTC. Its translation is CASSYLAGGPETQYF. Variable domain in full (rest from reference TRBV5-1 and TRBJ2-5): KAGVTQTPRYLIKTRGQQVTLSCSPISGHRSVSWYQQTPGQGLQFLFEYFSETQRNKGNFPGRFSGRQFSNSRSEMNVSTLELGDSALYLCASSYLAGGPETQYFGPGTRLLVL.

In its sample, this clonotype was seen many times. V and J are TRBV11-2 and TRBJ2-2, with no clear D. V gave up 0 bases and J gave up 6 bases, with 5 bases separating them. CDR1 and CDR2 from the germline V gene are SGHAT and FQNNGV. The CDR3 covers 13 residues. Here the CDR3 DNA reads TGTGCCAGCAGCTTAGACCTGTCCGGGGAGCTGTTTTTT. It encodes CASSLDLSGELFF.

The genes are TRBV5-1 and TRBJ1-4, with D tentatively TRBD1 (5 bases). Germline loops: CDR1 SGHRS, CDR2 YFSETQ. The CDR3 is 18 amino acids. V shed 0 bases and J shed 5 bases, with 20 bases lying between them. CDR3 DNA sequence: TGCGCCAGCAGCTTGGGGTTCCCCTTTGGGACGGAGAATGAAAAACTGTTTTTT. Its protein product is CASSLGFPFGTENEKLFF. Supplemented by reference TRBV5-1 and TRBJ1-4, the full variable domain reads KAGVTQTPRYLIKTRGQQVTLSCSPISGHRSVSWYQQTPGQGLQFLFEYFSETQRNKGNFPGRFSGRQFSNSRSEMNVSTLELGDSALYLCASSLGFPFGTENEKLFFGSGTQLSVL.

This clonotype came up a few times. Just one base apart from a much larger clone, this may be a read error. This chain joins TRBV30 and TRBJ2-5; D unclear. CDR3 size: 10 residues. V lost 3 bases to trimming and J lost 7 bases, with 6 bases between them. Germline CDR1 GTSNPN, CDR2 SVGIG (reference sequence). The CDR3 loop is CAWRGVTQYF. The CDR3 DNA reads TGTGCCTGGAGGGGTGTGACCCAGTACTTC.

This clonotype was counted many times. V is TRBV6-1 and J is TRBJ2-1, with D perhaps TRBD1 (5 bases). V was shortened by 6 bases and J by 9 bases, with 9 bases between the two germline ends. Germline CDR1 reads MNHNS; CDR2 reads SASEGT. The CDR3 is 11 residues long. In nucleotides, the CDR3 is TGTGCCAGCAGGGGGCTGGGTGAGCAGTTCTTC. Protein product: CASRGLGEQFF.

V usage is TRBV20-1 and J usage is TRBJ2-1; 7 bases are shared with TRBD2. The V gene end was trimmed by 3 bases and the J gene end by 2 bases; junction bases not matched to a gene: 10. The CDR3 consists of 16 residues. Germline V CDR1 and CDR2: DFQATT, SNEGSKA (reference sequence). The CDR3, as DNA: TGCAGTGCTAGCTTAGCTAGCGGAGGGGCCTACAATGAGCAGTTCTTC. This encodes CSASLASGGAYNEQFF.

A few counts support this clonotype. The chain joins TRBV13 to TRBJ2-5; D is ambiguous. Trimming left V 2 bases short and J 4 bases short, with 11 bases between. This CDR3 has 14 residues. Per germline, CDR1 PRHDT and CDR2 FYEKMQ (reference sequence). The CDR3 spells CASSLFQTAETQYF. DNA for the CDR3: TGTGCCAGCAGCTTATTCCAGACGGCAGAGACCCAGTACTTC.